These 24 T cell receptor beta chains share one sample of origin, sequenced in a study of T-cell reconstitution after alpha-beta-depleted transplantation in children. It was with unique molecular identifiers that the TCRbeta library was prepared. MiXCR, applied by TCRdb to the PCR reads, yields one record per CDR3 protein. The sample has 200,000 to 250,000 distinct CDR3 sequences, approximately 10% seen once. The sequences come from PBMCs from the stem cell graft donor, collected from the stem cell graft. These receptors were collected from a human donor who donated a stem cell graft to a child with acute lymphoblastic leukemia.

This clonotype was recorded many times. This chain uses TRBV3-1 with TRBJ2-3, with D perhaps matching TRBD1 or TRBD2 (5 bases each). The V and J ends lost 3 bases and 2 bases respectively, with 12 bases between them. The CDR3 length is 15 residues. Germline assignment: CDR1 LGHDT and CDR2 YNNKEL (reference sequence). CDR3 DNA: TGTGCCAGCAGCCACGACCGGGACCTCACAGATACGCAGTATTTT. Encoded protein: CASSHDRDLTDTQYF.

The gene calls are TRBV30 and TRBJ1-1; D remains unclear. CDR3 length: 12 amino acids. The V gene lost 8 bases and the J gene lost 0 bases, with 10 bases spanning the gap. CDR1 is GTSNPN and CDR2 is SVGIG in the germline V gene (reference sequence). The DNA for the CDR3 is TGTGCCGGCACCCCGTTGAACACTGAAGCTTTCTTT. Translating gives CAGTPLNTEAFF. The whole variable domain, remainder taken from reference TRBV30 and TRBJ1-1, is SQTIHQWPATLVQPVGSPLSLECTVEGTSNPNLYWYRQAAGRGLQLLFYSVGIGQISSEVPQNLSASRPQDRQFILSSKKLLLSDSGFYLCAGTPLNTEAFFGQGTRLTVV.

The chain recombines TRBV25-1 with TRBJ2-5, with a possible D match to TRBD1 (5 bases). CDR3 length: 14 residues. The germline V gene encodes CDR1 MGHDK and CDR2 SYGVNS. V lost 7 bases to trimming and J lost 3 bases, with 15 bases between them. This chain's CDR3 is CASTPAGAKETQYF. CDR3 bases: TGTGCCAGCACGCCTGCTGGGGCCAAAGAGACCCAGTACTTC.

The chain has TRBV7-2 and TRBJ1-3; D may be TRBD1 (6 bases). Between the trimmed V and J ends, which lost 1 base and 2 bases, there was a span of 21 bases. This CDR3 spans 19 amino acids. Germline V gives CDR1 SGHTA, CDR2 FQGNSA. CDR3 in amino acids: CASSLGLSQTGRTGNTIYF. The CDR3 DNA follows: TGTGCCAGCAGCTTAGGGCTCAGTCAAACAGGGCGCACTGGAAACACCATATATTTT. The entire variable domain, with the rest obtained from reference TRBV7-2 and TRBJ1-3, is as follows: GAGVSQSPSNKVTEKGKDVELRCDPISGHTALYWYRQSLGQGLEFLIYFQGNSAPDKSGLPSDRFSAERTGGSVSTLTIQRTQQEDSAVYLCASSLGLSQTGRTGNTIYFGEGSWLTVV.

Ten or more counts support this clonotype. This chain uses TRBV7-2 with TRBJ1-2, with a possible D match to TRBD1 (6 bases). CDR3 size: 13 residues. Trimming stripped 3 bases from V and 7 bases from J, with 12 bases between. Germline V lookup: CDR1 SGHTA, CDR2 FQGNSA. The CDR3 protein is CASSLTGALGYTF. CDR3 bases: TGTGCCAGCAGCTTGACAGGTGCCCTTGGCTACACCTTC.

The V and J genes are TRBV12-3 or TRBV12-4 and TRBJ2-2, with D hard to call. The CDR3 loop spans 16 amino acids. Deletions cut 8 bases from V and 3 bases from J, with 19 bases between. The CDR3 region is CASVIYGSGDTGELFF. Written as DNA, the CDR3 is TGTGCCAGCGTCATCTACGGGTCAGGCGACACCGGGGAGCTGTTTTTT.

Concerning this clonotype: In this CDR3 the conserved last residue, phenylalanine or tryptophan, is missing, so a read error is likely. This chain links TRBV9 with TRBJ1-6, with D uncertain. Trimming took off 0 bases at V and 7 bases at J, with 8 bases between the two ends. This CDR3 spans 14 amino acids. Looked up from germline, CDR1 is SGDLS and CDR2 is YYNGEE. DNA for the CDR3: TGTGCCAGCAGCGTAGATAGCAGAAATTCACCCCTCCACTGT. The encoded protein is CASSVDSRNSPLHC.

This clonotype was detected many times. J is TRBJ2-3 and V is TRBV24-1; D gene unclear. The CDR3 is 12 residues long. CDR1 is KGHDR and CDR2 is SFDVKD in the germline V gene. The V and J ends lost 3 bases and 6 bases respectively, with 6 bases between them. CDR3 in amino acids: CATSDRMDTQYF. The DNA of the CDR3 is TGTGCCACCAGTGATAGGATGGATACGCAGTATTTT.

At least ten counts were recorded for this clonotype. The CDR3 loop is CASSSGTGSGEQFF. The CDR3 DNA reads TGCGCCAGCAGCTCAGGGACAGGGTCAGGCGAGCAGTTCTTC. The chain has TRBV5-1 and TRBJ2-1; 9 bases map to TRBD1. Unmatched junction bases numbered 8, after V lost 3 bases and J lost 10 bases. Germline CDR1 reads SGHRS; CDR2 reads YFSETQ. The CDR3 is made up of 14 amino acids.

This clonotype appeared a few times. The J gene is TRBJ1-5, the V gene TRBV20-1; tentatively, D is TRBD1 (5 bases). The CDR3 extends over 13 amino acids. Germline CDR1 is DFQATT and CDR2 is SNEGSKA (reference sequence). Deletions cut 4 bases from V and 5 bases from J, with 12 bases between. The CDR3 nucleotides are TGCAGTGCTACGTACAGGAGCGATCAGCCCCAGCATTTT. Amino acid sequence: CSATYRSDQPQHF.

This clonotype was observed at least ten times. The gene calls are TRBV6-4 and TRBJ2-3; 7 positions agree with TRBD2. With V trimmed by 8 bases and J by 6 bases, 11 bases remained unmatched. This CDR3 comprises 14 residues. Germline CDR1 reads MRHNA; CDR2 reads SNTAGT. This CDR3 reads CASSPRGEGDTQYF. Here the CDR3 DNA reads TGTGCCAGCTCCCCACGGGGGGAAGGGGATACGCAGTATTTT.

This clonotype was counted many times. The chain joins TRBV20-1 to TRBJ2-7; TRBD1 matches 9 bases. The V and J ends lost 6 bases and 9 bases, in that order; junction bases with no gene match: 12. CDR3 length: 13 residues. CDR1 and CDR2 (germline): DFQATT, SNEGSKA (reference sequence). CDR3 sequence reads: CSALQGAGSGQYF. CDR3 DNA: TGCAGTGCCCTACAGGGGGCTGGTTCCGGGCAGTACTTC.

This clonotype has a handful of counts. The chain employs TRBV7-2 and TRBJ2-3; TRBD2 aligns across 9 bases. The CDR3 is 17 residues long. CDR1 and CDR2 (germline): SGHTA, FQGNSA. V trimming: 5 bases; J trimming: 0 bases; junction bases outside the gene matches: 9. The CDR3, as DNA: TGTGCCAGCAGCCCCCGGATTAGCGGGGGTAGCACAGATACGCAGTATTTT. Residues: CASSPRISGGSTDTQYF.

This clonotype turned up a few times. The chain joins TRBV6-1 to TRBJ2-7; TRBD2 matches 13 bases. The CDR3 contains 16 residues. Trimming took 5 bases from V and 4 from J; bases not matched to a gene: 8. Germline V gene data show CDR1 as MNHNS and CDR2 as SASEGT. The CDR3, as DNA: TGTGCCAGCAGTAAAACTAGCGGGGGGGAGTTTTACGAGCAGTACTTC. This gives the protein CASSKTSGGEFYEQYF.

This clonotype was picked up many times. The CDR3 DNA reads as TGCAGTGCTAGAGTTAGTACATCACTGGCTAGAAACTATGGCTACACCTTC. Its protein is CSARVSTSLARNYGYTF. The chain links TRBV20-1 to TRBJ1-2; D ambiguous. Germline lookup yields CDR1 DFQATT and CDR2 SNEGSKA (reference sequence). V dropped 1 base and J dropped 2 bases, with 20 bases sitting between them. The CDR3 covers 17 residues.

This clonotype was seen repeatedly, ten times or more. The chain has TRBV6-4 and TRBJ2-3, with D possibly being TRBD1 (6 bases). The CDR3 covers 15 residues. CDR1 MRHNA and CDR2 SNTAGT come from the germline V gene. V lost 0 bases and J lost 3, with 10 bases in between. The CDR3 nucleotides are TGTGCCAGCAGTGACTCCGCAGGGGAAACAGATACGCAGTATTTT. The encoded protein is CASSDSAGETDTQYF.

The V call is TRBV12-3 or TRBV12-4, the J call TRBJ2-3; D might be TRBD2 (5 bases). The CDR3 sequence is 15 residues long. Trimming took off 3 bases at V and 2 bases at J, with 12 bases between the two ends. CDR3 nucleotides: TGTGCCAGCAGTTTTTCGGGGAATCCCACAGATACGCAGTATTTT. Encoded protein: CASSFSGNPTDTQYF.

This clonotype has a count of ten or more. The rearrangement joins TRBV27 to TRBJ2-1; the match to TRBD2 covers 13 bases. V gave up 5 bases and J gave up 6 bases; unmatched junction bases: 7. CDR3 size: 16 residues. Germline values: CDR1 MNHEY, CDR2 SMNVEV (reference sequence). CDR3 sequence (DNA): TGTGCCAGCAGTCCAGAACTAGCGGGGGGGTCCAATGAGCAGTTCTTC. It codes for CASSPELAGGSNEQFF.

This clonotype was recorded at least ten times. The chain couples TRBV18 to TRBJ2-1; 9 bases are shared with TRBD1. This CDR3 has 15 residues. Germline lookup yields CDR1 KGHSH and CDR2 LQKENI. Trimming took 3 bases from V and 4 from J; bases not matched to a gene: 4. The CDR3 DNA follows: TGTGCCAGCTCACCGGGACAGGGAAGTTACAATGAGCAGTTCTTC. Amino acids: CASSPGQGSYNEQFF.

The rearrangement uses TRBV3-1 and TRBJ2-7, with 7 bases that match TRBD1. The CDR3 length is 14 residues. Trimming removed 6 bases from V and 3 bases from J; junction bases left unmatched: 8. Germline CDR1 and CDR2: LGHDT and YNNKEL (reference sequence). This chain's CDR3 is CASSYRDSRYEQYF. CDR3 bases: TGTGCCAGCAGTTACAGGGACAGCCGCTACGAGCAGTACTTC.

The rearrangement uses TRBV29-1 and TRBJ2-5; D not certain. The V end was cut by 3 bases, the J end by 1 base, with 6 bases between. Germline V gene sequence: CDR1 SQVTM, CDR2 ANQGSEA. The CDR3 length is 12 residues. CDR3 sequence reads: CSVDQIQETQYF. CDR3 nucleotides: TGCAGCGTTGACCAAATCCAAGAGACCCAGTACTTC.

This clonotype was counted a few times. V usage is TRBV20-1 and J usage is TRBJ1-2, with 10 bases that match TRBD1. CDR3 length: 14 amino acids. Germline CDR1 is DFQATT and CDR2 is SNEGSKA (reference sequence). V trimming: 5 bases; J trimming: 4 bases; junction bases outside the gene matches: 7. For the CDR3, the DNA is TGCAGTGCTGGTGGACAGGGGGGATTCTATGGCTACACCTTC. Translation: CSAGGQGGFYGYTF.

J is TRBJ2-3 and V is TRBV7-2, with TRBD2 as a possible D gene (6 bases). Germline CDR1 SGHTA, CDR2 FQGNSA. CDR3 length: 15 amino acids. Trimming cost V 8 bases and J 2 bases, with 17 bases left between them. The CDR3 reads CASAPGGTLTDTQYF. CDR3 in DNA: TGTGCCAGCGCTCCCGGGGGAACGCTCACAGATACGCAGTATTTT.

This clonotype occurred many times. The rearrangement joins TRBV7-8 to TRBJ2-5; the D gene is possibly TRBD1 (5 bases). CDR1 and CDR2 (germline): SGHVS, FQNEAQ. The CDR3 extends over 13 amino acids. V was shortened by 3 bases and J by 2 bases, with 7 bases between the two germline ends. CDR3 sequence reads: CASSFDRQETQYF. In DNA form, the CDR3 reads TGTGCCAGCAGCTTTGACAGACAAGAGACCCAGTACTTC.